This TCR beta chain was profiled in a study of T cells in Graves' hyperthyroidism and ophthalmopathy. The study excluded patients with uncontrolled infection, other autoimmune disease, pregnancy or lactation. There are a few counts of this clonotype. This sequence may be a read error, since a much larger clone differs from it by one base. From RNA transcripts, TCR beta CDR3 regions were amplified. A first-round RT-PCR of the TCR CDR3 used the HTBI primer set. TCRdb re-called the multiplex PCR reads with MiXCR, one entry per CDR3 protein. The sample records 660,000 or so distinct CDR3 sequences, 20% being singletons. V lost 1 base and J lost 8, with 15 bases in between. From germline, CDR1 is SNHLY and CDR2 FYNNEI. This CDR3 has 15 amino acids.

This receptor was taken from a man under 40 with Graves' ophthalmopathy. Sample: blood. The rearrangement uses TRBV2 and TRBJ2-1; D might be TRBD1 or TRBD2, each matching 6 bases. The CDR3 sequence: CASSEEGGTQDEQFF. DNA of the CDR3: TGTGCCAGCAGTGAAGAGGGGGGAACTCAAGATGAGCAGTTCTTC.